This TCR beta chain was sequenced in a study of technical replicates of blood from a few donors. Sequenced by immunoSEQ multiplex PCR; TCRdb stores in-frame clones only, minus some. There are 50,000 to 60,000 clones in the sample; 91% occur only once, and about 4.3% lies in the top ten. Sequencing was carried out using PBMCs. This TCR was sampled from a human donor in good health. Some clones in this sample may be carry-over from other donors' samples.

The CDR3 sequence is CASSHDRTSGDTQYF. In DNA, the CDR3 is TGTGCCAGCAGCCACGATAGGACTAGCGGAGATACGCAGTATTTT. This chain connects TRBV7-2 to TRBJ2-3; 10 positions match TRBD2. The J segment lost 5 bases and the V segment lost 5 bases, leaving 7 bases of the junction unmatched. The CDR3 extends over 15 amino acids. Per germline, CDR1 SGHTA and CDR2 FQGNSA.